This T cell receptor beta chain was found in a study of blood T cells in healthy people across ages. Whole-study findings and limits: Donors of long life had a larger count of naive CD4+ cells and greater diversity than aged donors. The recorded TCR beta diversity per million T cells decreased in a roughly linear manner with age.

Germline lookup yields CDR1 SEHNR and CDR2 FQNEAQ (reference sequence). The CDR3 totals 11 residues. The V and J ends lost 5 bases and 13 bases, in that order; junction bases with no gene match: 7. This clonotype was observed a few times. Antigen unknown. A second PCR of about 7 to 12 cycles used a sample-barcoded 5' primer and a J-beta primer mix. CDR3-containing paired-end reads numbered at least 2.5 million in each sample. A single record per CDR3 protein comes from TCRdb applying MiXCR to the 5' RACE reads. This table holds over a million distinct CDR3 sequences, 45% to 70% found once. The rearrangement links TRBV7-9 to TRBJ2-5, with 7 bases fitting TRBD1. The receptor comes from a man aged 18-30 years in good health. Sequencing input: blood. The CDR3 region is CASSPVAGGYF. The CDR3 coding sequence is TGTGCCAGCAGCCCCGTAGCAGGGGGGTACTTC. The full variable domain, completed using reference TRBV7-9 and TRBJ2-5, is DTGVSQNPRHKITKRGQNVTFRCDPISEHNRLYWYRQTLGQGPEFLTYFQNEAQLEKSRLLSDRFSAERPKGSFSTLEIQRTEQGDSAMYLCASSPVAGGYFGPGTRLLVL.